Below, 8 T cell receptor beta chains from the same sample are listed, as sequenced in a study of T-cell memory formation after mild COVID-19. Each CDR3 protein is one row after TCRdb ran MiXCR on the 5' RACE reads. This sample has 300,000 to 350,000 distinct CDR3 sequences, with around 19% found just once. Specimen: PBMCs or a T cell subset sorted from them (not recorded which). Receptors originate from a man younger than 35 who had mild COVID-19 (a few samples of this study predate the infection). Cell type and time point are not known.

J is TRBJ1-6 and V is TRBV4-1, with 7 bases lining up with TRBD1. The CDR3 totals 18 residues. CDR1 and CDR2 (germline): MGHRA, YSYEKL. Trimming at V came to 1 base and at J to 0 bases, leaving 6 bases not matched to a gene. CDR3 protein: CASSQGPGQRSYNSPLHF. DNA of the CDR3: TGCGCCAGCAGCCAAGGGCCGGGACAGCGCTCCTATAATTCACCCCTCCACTTT.

This clonotype was picked up a small number of times. The chain is built from TRBV5-1 and TRBJ2-7; 7 nucleotides match TRBD2. The CDR3 length is 13 residues. Germline V gives CDR1 SGHRS, CDR2 YFSETQ. V lost 2 bases, J lost 3 bases, and 2 bases stayed unmatched. Here the CDR3 DNA reads TGCGCCAGCAGCTTCGGGACTAACTACGAGCAGTACGTC. This gives the protein CASSFGTNYEQYV.

The gene calls are TRBV15 and TRBJ2-7; perhaps TRBD1 as D (5 bases). CDR3 length: 15 amino acids. With 4 bases removed from V and 4 bases from J, the gap between germline ends came to 17 bases. CDR1 and CDR2 from the germline V gene are LNHNV and YYDKDF (reference sequence). CDR3 DNA sequence: TGTGCCACCAGCATAGGACGGAGTGCAGGGTACGAGCAGTACGTC. Translated, it gives CATSIGRSAGYEQYV.

The chain links TRBV4-1 to TRBJ2-7, with D perhaps TRBD2 (5 bases). The CDR3 length is 14 residues. The germline V gene encodes CDR1 MGHRA and CDR2 YSYEKL. Trimming cost V 0 bases and J 3 bases, with 9 bases left between them. CDR3 sequence (DNA): TGCGCCAGCAGCCAAGATAGTCGGGGCTACGAGCAGTACTTC. Amino acids: CASSQDSRGYEQYF.

This chain uses TRBV5-5 with TRBJ2-1; a possible D gene is TRBD2 (7 bases). There are 14 residues in the CDR3. In germline, CDR1 is SGHKS, CDR2 YYEKEE (reference sequence). Trimming removed 2 bases from V and 7 bases from J, with 13 bases in between. The CDR3 nucleotides read TGTGCCAGCAGCTTCGGGGGGCCCTGGAATGAGCAGTTCTTC. Its translation: CASSFGGPWNEQFF. The full variable domain, completed using reference TRBV5-5 and TRBJ2-1, is DAGVTQSPTHLIKTRGQQVTLRCSPISGHKSVSWYQQVLGQGPQFIFQYYEKEERGRGNFPDRFSARQFPNYSSELNVNALLLGDSALYLCASSFGGPWNEQFFGPGTRLTVL.

V gene TRBV7-2 combines with J gene TRBJ1-4; 12 positions match TRBD1. The V gene end was trimmed by 5 bases and the J gene end by 3 bases; junction bases not matched to a gene: 10. Germline-derived CDR1 and CDR2 are SGHTA and FQGNSA. This CDR3 has 18 residues. CDR3 sequence (DNA): TGTGCCAGCAGCCCGGGGGACAGGGGGCGGCGGGCTAATGAAAAACTGTTTTTT. Translated: CASSPGDRGRRANEKLFF.

In DNA, the CDR3 is TGCAGTGCTAGATTAGCGGGCGCAGATACGCAGTATTTT. It encodes CSARLAGADTQYF. This chain links TRBV20-1 with TRBJ2-3; TRBD2 agrees at 7 bases. The V gene end was trimmed by 2 bases and the J gene end by 4 bases; junction bases not matched to a gene: 3. In germline, CDR1 is DFQATT, CDR2 SNEGSKA (reference sequence). The CDR3 runs to 13 residues.

In nucleotides, the CDR3 is TGTGCCAGCCAACGCGATTACGAGCAGTACTTC. This sequence encodes CASQRDYEQYF. The chain recombines TRBV6-2 or TRBV6-3 with TRBJ2-7; D is undetermined. This CDR3 comprises 11 residues. V lost 8 bases, J lost 4 bases, and 9 bases lay in between. CDR1 is MNHEY, CDR2 SVGEGT, per germline.